Sequencing of this TCR beta chain was carried out in a study of CD8 T cells in ankylosing spondylitis. Germline lookup yields CDR1 MDHEN and CDR2 SYDVKM. Trimming cost V 8 bases and J 10 bases; bases outside gene matches: 10. This CDR3 is 12 amino acids long. TCRdb re-called the 5' RACE reads with MiXCR, one entry per CDR3 protein. The profile shows roughly 180,000 distinct CDR3 sequences, 8.5% to 10% of them singletons. The sequenced sample consisted of blood, either unsorted or a sorted T cell fraction (not recorded which). This TCR derives from a female donor with ankylosing spondylitis or in good health (not recorded which). The chain joins TRBV28 to TRBJ1-1, with 7 positions matching TRBD1. CDR3 nucleotides: TGTGCCAGCTCCGGAACAGGGGTTGCAGCTTTCTTT. Translated, it gives CASSGTGVAAFF.